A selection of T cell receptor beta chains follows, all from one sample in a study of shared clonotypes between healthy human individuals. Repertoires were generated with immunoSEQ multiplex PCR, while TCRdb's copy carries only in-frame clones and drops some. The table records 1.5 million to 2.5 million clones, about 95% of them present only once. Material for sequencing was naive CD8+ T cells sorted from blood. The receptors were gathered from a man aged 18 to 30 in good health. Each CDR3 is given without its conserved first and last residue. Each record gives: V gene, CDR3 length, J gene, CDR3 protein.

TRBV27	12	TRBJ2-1	ASSSGLANNEQF
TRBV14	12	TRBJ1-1	ASSHILRRGEAF
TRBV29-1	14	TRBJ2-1	SVFAGLAGDPNEQF
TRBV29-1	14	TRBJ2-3	SVKTVSAFGTDTQY
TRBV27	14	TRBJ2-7	ASSLSFGTVAYEQY
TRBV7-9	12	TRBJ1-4	ASSLTQSNEKLF
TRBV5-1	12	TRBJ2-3	ASSLVFSTDTQY
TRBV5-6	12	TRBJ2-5	ASSFGEGRETQY
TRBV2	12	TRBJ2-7	ASSEENRQDEQY
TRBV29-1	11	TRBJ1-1	SVPQGAGTEAF
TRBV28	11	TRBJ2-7	ASSSTGSYEQY
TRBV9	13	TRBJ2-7	ASSRYGDSQWEQY
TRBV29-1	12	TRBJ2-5	SVEQRGGQETQY
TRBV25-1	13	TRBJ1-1	ASSDPQGLITEAF
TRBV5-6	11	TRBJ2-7	ASSWDRDYEQY
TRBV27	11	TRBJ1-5	ASSHPGGQPQH
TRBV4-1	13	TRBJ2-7	ASSPRPGLAGEQY
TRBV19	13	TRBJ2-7	ASSIVSGMVYEQY
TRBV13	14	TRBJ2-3	ASSLGGGAGVDTQY
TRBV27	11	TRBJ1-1	ASSFREGLNAF
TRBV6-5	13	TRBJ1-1	ASSYSIGLNTEAF
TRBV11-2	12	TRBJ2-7	ASSLMTGTYEQY
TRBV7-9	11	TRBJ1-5	ASSLWANQPQH
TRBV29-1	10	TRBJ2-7	SVGTGPYEQY
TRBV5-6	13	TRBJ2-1	ASSLVKRGGNEQF
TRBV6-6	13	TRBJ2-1	ASSYWAGSYNEQF
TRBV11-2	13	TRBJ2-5	ASSPRSSGRETQY
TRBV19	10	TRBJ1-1	ASSIGNTEAF
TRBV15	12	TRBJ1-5	ATSRIQGNQPQH
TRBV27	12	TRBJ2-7	ASTSRTGWNEQY
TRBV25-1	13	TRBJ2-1	ASSELSRSVYEQF
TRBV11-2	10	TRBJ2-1	ASSLVDNEQF
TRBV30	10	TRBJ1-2	AWKGPRYGYT